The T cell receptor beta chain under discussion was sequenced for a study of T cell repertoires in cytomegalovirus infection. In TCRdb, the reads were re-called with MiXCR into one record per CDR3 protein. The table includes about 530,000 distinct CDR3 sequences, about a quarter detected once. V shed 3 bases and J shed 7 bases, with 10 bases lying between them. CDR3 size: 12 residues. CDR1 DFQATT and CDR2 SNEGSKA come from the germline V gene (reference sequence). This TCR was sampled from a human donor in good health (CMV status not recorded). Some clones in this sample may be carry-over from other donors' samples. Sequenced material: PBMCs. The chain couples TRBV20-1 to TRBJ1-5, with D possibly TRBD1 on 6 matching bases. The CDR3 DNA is TGCAGTGCTAGGATTACAGGGCAGCCCCAGCATTTT. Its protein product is CSARITGQPQHF.